One sample yielded the 17 T cell receptor beta chains listed below, sequenced in a study of T cell responses to AZD1222 COVID-19 vaccine. Data came from immunoSEQ multiplex PCR; TCRdb stores just in-frame clones and leaves some out. The data contain approximately 89,000 clones, over 75% of them seen just once; the ten biggest clones take up about an eighth. This sample comprised peripheral blood, obtained on day 0 of AZD1222 vaccination. The source is an adult in good health.

This CDR3 is CASSLDREAPAMNTEAFF. CDR3 bases: TGTGCCAGCAGCTTAGACAGGGAGGCCCCGGCCATGAACACTGAAGCTTTCTTT. The rearrangement uses TRBV7-3 and TRBJ1-1; 7 bases map to TRBD1. J lost 0 bases, V lost 2 bases, and 12 bases had no gene match. The germline CDR1 and CDR2 sequences are SGHTA and FQGTGA. The CDR3 has 18 amino acids.

The chain uses TRBV6-5 and TRBJ2-1; 8 bases agree with TRBD1. Germline V lookup: CDR1 MNHEY, CDR2 SVGAGI. There are 13 residues in the CDR3. The junction had 6 bases not matched to a gene; V was cut back by 5 bases and J by 9 bases. The CDR3 loop is CASSPDRVGEQFF. Here the CDR3 DNA reads TGTGCCAGCAGTCCGGACAGGGTAGGTGAGCAGTTCTTC.

A word on this clone: In the same sample, other DNA sequences code for this CDR3. This chain links TRBV5-1 with TRBJ1-2; a weak D match, TRBD1 (6 bases). V was shortened by 3 bases and J by 1 base, with 10 bases between the two germline ends. There are 14 residues in the CDR3. Germline lookup yields CDR1 SGHRS and CDR2 YFSETQ. This chain's CDR3 is CASSSGTSNYGYTF. The CDR3 nucleotides are TGCGCCAGCAGCTCCGGGACAAGTAACTATGGCTACACCTTC. The full variable domain, in which reference TRBV5-1 and TRBJ1-2 provide the parts outside the CDR3, is KAGVTQTPRYLIKTRGQQVTLSCSPISGHRSVSWYQQTPGQGLQFLFEYFSETQRNKGNFPGRFSGRQFSNSRSEMNVSTLELGDSALYLCASSSGTSNYGYTFGSGTRLTVV.

This clone was detected a few times. The V and J genes are TRBV3-1 (or the pseudogene TRBV3-2) and TRBJ1-2, with D possibly matching TRBD1 (5 bases). The CDR3 spans 13 residues. Trimming took off 1 base at V and 7 bases at J, with 10 bases between the two ends. Germline V gene lookup returns CDR1 LGHDT and CDR2 YNNKEL (reference sequence). CDR3 DNA sequence: TGTGCCAGCAGCCAAGGGCAGGGAGGTGGCTACACCTTC. It codes for CASSQGQGGGYTF.

This chain joins TRBV30 and TRBJ2-2, with 8 bases aligning to TRBD2. The CDR3 runs to 13 residues. Germline loops: CDR1 GTSNPN, CDR2 SVGIG (reference sequence). The trim removed 3 bases at V and 4 bases at J, leaving 1 base unmatched. DNA for the CDR3: TGTGCCTGGAGGAGCGGGGGCACCGGGGAGCTGTTTTTT. This sequence encodes CAWRSGGTGELFF.

The chain is built from TRBV20-1 and TRBJ2-1; 7 nucleotides agree with TRBD2. The germline V gene has CDR1 DFQATT and CDR2 SNEGSKA (reference sequence). The CDR3 runs 11 residues. J lost 9 bases, V lost 6 bases, and 5 bases had no gene match. The CDR3 protein is CSAKLAIEQFF. CDR3 nucleotides: TGCAGTGCGAAACTAGCGATTGAGCAGTTCTTC.

The chain has TRBV27 and TRBJ1-6, with a weak D call TRBD1 (6 bases). This CDR3 spans 17 amino acids. Germline values: CDR1 MNHEY, CDR2 SMNVEV (reference sequence). The V gene lost 6 bases and the J gene lost 0 bases, with 15 bases spanning the gap. The CDR3 DNA reads as TGTGCCAGCAGGTTCGACACAGGGAGCTCCTATAATTCACCCCTCCACTTT. Translation gives CASRFDTGSSYNSPLHF.

The V and J genes are TRBV18 and TRBJ1-1, with D tentatively TRBD1 (5 bases). Germline-derived CDR1 and CDR2 are KGHSH and LQKENI. V was clipped by 0 bases and J by 1 base, with 6 bases between them. This CDR3 contains 14 residues. The DNA of the CDR3 is TGTGCCAGCTCACCACCGGGGACGAACACTGAAGCTTTCTTT. The encoded protein is CASSPPGTNTEAFF. Filled out from reference TRBV18 and TRBJ1-1, the complete variable domain reads NAGVMQNPRHLVRRRGQEARLRCSPMKGHSHVYWYRQLPEEGLKFMVYLQKENIIDESGMPKERFSAEFPKEGPSILRIQQVVRGDSAAYFCASSPPGTNTEAFFGQGTRLTVV.

The chain is built from TRBV4-2 and TRBJ2-5, with TRBD2 matching over 9 bases. Germline CDR1 LGHNA, CDR2 YNFKEQ. V dropped 3 bases and J dropped 2; count of bases not matched to a gene: 4. The CDR3 sequence is 15 residues long. The CDR3 region is CASSQASGAQETQYF. As DNA, the CDR3 is TGTGCCAGCAGCCAGGCTAGCGGGGCTCAAGAGACCCAGTACTTC.

V usage is TRBV6-4 and J usage is TRBJ2-7; D not certain. CDR3 length: 10 residues. In germline, CDR1 is MRHNA, CDR2 SNTAGT. Trimming stripped 9 bases from V and 7 bases from J, with 10 bases between. The CDR3 protein is CASPLGEQYF. CDR3 sequence (DNA): TGTGCCAGTCCCCTTGGGGAGCAGTACTTC.

The rearrangement uses TRBV2 and TRBJ2-5, with D perhaps being TRBD1 or TRBD2 (5 bases each). The germline CDR1 and CDR2 sequences are SNHLY and FYNNEI. Trimming took off 2 bases at V and 5 bases at J, with 12 bases between the two ends. This CDR3 has 14 amino acids. This chain's CDR3 is CASSESLAGETQYF. CDR3 in DNA: TGTGCCAGCAGTGAAAGTCTAGCAGGGGAGACCCAGTACTTC.

V usage is TRBV7-2 and J usage is TRBJ1-2; possible D gene TRBD1, 5 bases. The CDR3 totals 15 residues. V was shortened by 7 bases and J by 7 bases, with 22 bases between the two germline ends. In germline, CDR1 is SGHTA, CDR2 FQGNSA. The chain's CDR3 is CASNIGAGRSAGYTF. For the CDR3, the DNA is TGTGCCAGCAATATAGGGGCCGGTAGGTCGGCTGGCTACACCTTC.

This chain links TRBV7-3 with TRBJ2-1; 12 positions agree with TRBD2. Germline loops: CDR1 SGHTA, CDR2 FQGTGA. CDR3 length: 16 amino acids. Trimming cost V 5 bases and J 7 bases; bases outside gene matches: 9. The CDR3 bases are TGTGCCAGCAGCACCGGCCTAGCGGGGGGGCAGAATGAGCAGTTCTTC. As protein: CASSTGLAGGQNEQFF.

The chain couples TRBV7-6 to TRBJ1-5, with 8 positions matching TRBD1. The germline CDR1 and CDR2 sequences are SGHVS and FNYEAQ. The trim removed 5 bases at V and 5 bases at J, leaving 11 bases unmatched. CDR3 length: 16 amino acids. CDR3: CASSPAGDRRYQPQHF. Here the CDR3 DNA reads TGTGCCAGCAGCCCAGCGGGGGACAGGCGGTATCAGCCCCAGCATTTT.

The rearrangement uses TRBV5-1 and TRBJ2-7; the match to TRBD2 covers 7 bases. The CDR3 length is 14 residues. With 1 base clipped from V and 4 bases from J, the junction kept 5 bases outside the gene matches. Germline V gene lookup returns CDR1 SGHRS and CDR2 YFSETQ. Here the CDR3 reads CASSLSSGQYEQYF. DNA for the CDR3: TGCGCCAGCAGCTTGAGTAGCGGGCAATACGAGCAGTACTTC.

The gene calls are TRBV28 and TRBJ1-1, with 7 bases matching TRBD1. V lost 5 bases, J lost 10 bases, and 13 bases stayed unmatched. There are 14 residues in the CDR3. CDR1 MDHEN and CDR2 SYDVKM come from the germline V gene. The CDR3 DNA is TGTGCCAGCAGTCAAGCCACAAGGGGGCTAGGAGCTTTCTTT. Its protein is CASSQATRGLGAFF.

This clone was observed a single time. This chain uses TRBV28 with TRBJ2-7; D unclear. The V end was cut by 3 bases, the J end by 6 bases, with 18 bases between. This CDR3 region has 15 residues. Germline lookup yields CDR1 MDHEN and CDR2 SYDVKM. CDR3: CASSFGSILVLEQYF. Written as DNA, the CDR3 is TGTGCCAGCAGTTTTGGAAGCATTCTGGTACTCGAGCAGTACTTC.